This TCR beta chain was documented in a study of spatial heterogeneity in lung cancer. Study-wide results and caveats: Tumor mutation count correlated with how many alpha and beta TCRs expanded intratumorally.

The sample's time point: sample taken at primary tumor resection. TCRdb re-analysed the 5' RACE reads in MiXCR, keeping a single row per CDR3 protein. The sample consists of about 10,000 distinct CDR3 sequences, 12% of them appearing once. CDR1 and CDR2 (germline): SGHTA, FQGTGA. V was clipped by 4 bases and J by 7 bases; unmatched bases: 9. The CDR3 length is 15 residues. This clonotype has ten or more counts. Its antigen is not identified. The library was designed around alpha chains, so this beta chain is a stray read whose abundance carries little weight. This chain joins TRBV7-3 and TRBJ2-2; TRBD2 matches at 7 bases. Here the sequenced sample was lung tumor tissue, taken at surgery. The TCR sequence derives from a male donor with early-stage non-small cell lung cancer. CDR3 coding DNA: TGTGCCAGCAGCTCCTCGACTAGCTCGGGCGGGGAGCTGTTTTTT. Amino acids: CASSSSTSSGGELFF.